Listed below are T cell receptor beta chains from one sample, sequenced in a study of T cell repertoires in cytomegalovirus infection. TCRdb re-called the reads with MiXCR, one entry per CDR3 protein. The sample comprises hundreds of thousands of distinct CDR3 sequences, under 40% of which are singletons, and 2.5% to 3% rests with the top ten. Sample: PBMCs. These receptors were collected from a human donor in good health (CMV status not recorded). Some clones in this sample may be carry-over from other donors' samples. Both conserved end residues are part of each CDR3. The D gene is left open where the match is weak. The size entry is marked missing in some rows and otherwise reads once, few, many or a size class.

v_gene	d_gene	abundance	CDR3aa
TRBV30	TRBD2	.	CAWSDYGLAGIYNEQFF
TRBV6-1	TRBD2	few	CASSEGTSGRNEQYF
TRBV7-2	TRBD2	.	CASSYSGGPGDTQYF
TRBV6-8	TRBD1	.	CASSLDRVGTQYF
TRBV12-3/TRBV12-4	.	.	CASSRSRGGNTGELFF
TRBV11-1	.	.	CASSTLLGNYEQYF
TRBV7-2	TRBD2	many	CASTGTSGRVGEQYF
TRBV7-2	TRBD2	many	CASSRLGPEPGLAGGFYEQYF
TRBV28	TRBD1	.	CASSLVGQGGDNEKLFF
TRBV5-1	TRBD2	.	CASSSLAGVRETQYF
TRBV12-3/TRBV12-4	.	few	CASSPSQGFTIYF
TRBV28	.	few	CASTSNRDKYF
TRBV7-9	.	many	CASSQGLNYGYTF
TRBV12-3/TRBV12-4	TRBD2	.	CASRWTASVSLAGVDEQYF
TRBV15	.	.	CATSRGRAINQPQHF
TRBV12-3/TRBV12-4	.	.	CASSLLLEYRELFF
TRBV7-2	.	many	CASSFSRGPYEQYF
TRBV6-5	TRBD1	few	CASSTFRTGGRTEAFF
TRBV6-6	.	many	CASRGYSRDVLTF
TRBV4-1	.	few	CASSQAGSSRVDTQYF
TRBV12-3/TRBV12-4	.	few	CASSLRGGSEETQYF
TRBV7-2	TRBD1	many	CASSLMTGQGPQHF
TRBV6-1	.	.	CASTLRRAEDEKNQPQHF
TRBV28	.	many	CASSSPSIEWAYEQYF
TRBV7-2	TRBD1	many	CASSRDSLSYEQYF
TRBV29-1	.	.	CSVDSRSTDTQYF
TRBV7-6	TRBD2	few	CASSLAGTSGFSEQYF
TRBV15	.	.	CATSRDRGSTSNAYNEQFF
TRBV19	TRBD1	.	CASSIGTAYNEQIF
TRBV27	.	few	CASSAGTLYNEQFF
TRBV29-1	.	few	CSARRWNTEAFF
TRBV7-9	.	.	CASSRRPGLRGETQYF
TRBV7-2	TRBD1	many	CASSYDRALYEQYF
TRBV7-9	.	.	CASSSSLGTHSGNTIYF
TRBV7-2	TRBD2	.	CASSLDASGRGSYNEQFF
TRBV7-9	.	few	CASSLGPGSNEQFF
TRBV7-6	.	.	CASSLSSLGTGELFF
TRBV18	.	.	CASSRDNYNEQFF